The following is a T cell receptor beta chain sequence with its context. Antigen specificity is unknown. The data were obtained in a study of beta chain features in type 1 diabetes. As for the study in general: Examination of sorted cells across all samples involved over 95 million cells. Overall study results and limits: Patients with Type 1 diabetes showed moderately but significantly shorter TCRB CDR3s in all four CD4+ subsets. Patients with type 1 diabetes carried fewer insertions and had more deletions at their VDJ junctions. Any PCR bias toward short templates would affect both groups alike.

Expressed TCRB transcripts were sequenced, since all the RNA that had been isolated was reverse transcribed. Deep immunoSEQ sequencing covered naive, central memory and regulatory T cell samples. Data came from immunoSEQ multiplex PCR; TCRdb stores just in-frame clones and leaves some out. The table records around 240,000 clones, around 16% of them present only once. The clonotype originates from a young man with type 1 diabetes. Source material: naive CD4+ T cells from blood.

DNA of the CDR3: TGTGCCAGCACCCCGACCTTCGCCTACGAGCAGTACTTC. As protein: CASTPTFAYEQYF. V gene TRBV28 combines with J gene TRBJ2-7, with unresolved D. The V end lost 7 bases, the J end lost 2 bases, and 12 bases lay between the germline ends. Germline CDR1 and CDR2: MDHEN and SYDVKM. The CDR3 runs 13 residues.